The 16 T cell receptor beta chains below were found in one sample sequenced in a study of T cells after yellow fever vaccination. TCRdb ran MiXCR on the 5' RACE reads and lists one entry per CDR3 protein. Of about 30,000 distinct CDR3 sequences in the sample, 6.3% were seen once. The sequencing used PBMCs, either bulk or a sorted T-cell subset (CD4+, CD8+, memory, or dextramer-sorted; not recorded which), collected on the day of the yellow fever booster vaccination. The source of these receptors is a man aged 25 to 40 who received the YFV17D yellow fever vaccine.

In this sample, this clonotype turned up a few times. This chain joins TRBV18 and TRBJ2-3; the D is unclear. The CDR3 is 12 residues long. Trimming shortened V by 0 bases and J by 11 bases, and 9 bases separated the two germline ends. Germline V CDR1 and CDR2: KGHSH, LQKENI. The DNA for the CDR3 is TGTGCCAGCTCACCACCTACGCGTAGGCAGTATTTT. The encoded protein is CASSPPTRRQYF.

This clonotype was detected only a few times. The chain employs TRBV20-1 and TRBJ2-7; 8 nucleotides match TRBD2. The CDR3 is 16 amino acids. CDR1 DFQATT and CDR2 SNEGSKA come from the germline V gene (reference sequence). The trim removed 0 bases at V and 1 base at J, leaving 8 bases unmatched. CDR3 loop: CSARDLIAGRSYEQYF. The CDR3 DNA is TGCAGTGCTAGAGATCTTATAGCGGGACGTTCCTACGAGCAGTACTTC.

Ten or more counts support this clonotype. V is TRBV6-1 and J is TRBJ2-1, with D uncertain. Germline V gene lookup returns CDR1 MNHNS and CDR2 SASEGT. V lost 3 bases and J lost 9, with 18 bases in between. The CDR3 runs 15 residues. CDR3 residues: CASSDNSLVGIEQFF. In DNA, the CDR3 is TGTGCCAGCAGTGACAACAGCCTCGTGGGCATTGAGCAGTTCTTC.

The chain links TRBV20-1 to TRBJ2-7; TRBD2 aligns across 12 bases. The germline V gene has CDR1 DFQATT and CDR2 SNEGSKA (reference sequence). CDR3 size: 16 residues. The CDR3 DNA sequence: TGCTGCGCTACATTCGGACTAGCGGGAAGCCGTGGCGAGCAGTACTTC. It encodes CCATFGLAGSRGEQYF.

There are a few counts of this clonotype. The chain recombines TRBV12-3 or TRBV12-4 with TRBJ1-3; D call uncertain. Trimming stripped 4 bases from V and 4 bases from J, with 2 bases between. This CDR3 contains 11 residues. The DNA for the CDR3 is TGTGCCAGCAGTTGGGGAAACACCATATATTTT. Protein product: CASSWGNTIYF.

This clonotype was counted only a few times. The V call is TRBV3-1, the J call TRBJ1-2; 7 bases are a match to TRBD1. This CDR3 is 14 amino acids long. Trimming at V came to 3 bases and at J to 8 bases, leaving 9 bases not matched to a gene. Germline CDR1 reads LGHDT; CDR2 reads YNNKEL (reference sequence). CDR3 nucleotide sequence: TGTGCCAGCAGCCAGATGACAGGGCCGGGGGGCTACACCTTC. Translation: CASSQMTGPGGYTF. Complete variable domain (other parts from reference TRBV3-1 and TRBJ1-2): DTAVSQTPKYLVTQMGNDKSIKCEQNLGHDTMYWYKQDSKKFLKIMFSYNNKELIINETVPNRFSPKSPDKAHLNLHINSLELGDSAVYFCASSQMTGPGGYTFGSGTRLTVV.

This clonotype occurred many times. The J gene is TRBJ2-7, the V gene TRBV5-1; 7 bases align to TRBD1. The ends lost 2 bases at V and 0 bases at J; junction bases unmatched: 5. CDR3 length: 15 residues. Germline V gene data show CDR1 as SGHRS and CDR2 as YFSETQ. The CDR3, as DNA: TGCGCCAGCAGCTTTCTAACAGGGGCCTCCTACGAGCAGTACTTC. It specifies CASSFLTGASYEQYF.

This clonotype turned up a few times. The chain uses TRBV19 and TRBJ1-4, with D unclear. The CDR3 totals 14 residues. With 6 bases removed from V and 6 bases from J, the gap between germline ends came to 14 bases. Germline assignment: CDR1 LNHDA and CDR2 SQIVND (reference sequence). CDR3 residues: CASRRDHQDEKLFF. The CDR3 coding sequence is TGTGCCAGTAGGCGAGATCACCAGGATGAAAAACTGTTTTTT.

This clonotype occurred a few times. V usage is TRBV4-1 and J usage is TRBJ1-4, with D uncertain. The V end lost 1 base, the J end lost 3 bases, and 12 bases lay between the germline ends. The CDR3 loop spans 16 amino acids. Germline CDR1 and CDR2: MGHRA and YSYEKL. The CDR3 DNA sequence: TGCGCCAGCAGCCAAGCCCAACTGAATTCTAATGAAAAACTGTTTTTT. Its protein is CASSQAQLNSNEKLFF.

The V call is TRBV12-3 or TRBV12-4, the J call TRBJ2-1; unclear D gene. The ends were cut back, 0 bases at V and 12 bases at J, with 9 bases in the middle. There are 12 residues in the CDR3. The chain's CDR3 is CASSLAGPPQFF. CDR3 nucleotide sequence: TGTGCCAGCAGTTTAGCGGGCCCCCCGCAGTTCTTC.

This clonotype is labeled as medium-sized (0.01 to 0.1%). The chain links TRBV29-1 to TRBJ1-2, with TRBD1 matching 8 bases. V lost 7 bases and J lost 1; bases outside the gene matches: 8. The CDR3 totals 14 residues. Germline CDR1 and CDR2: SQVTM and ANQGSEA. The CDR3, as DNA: TGCAGCGCTGGGGGGACAGGAGTTAACTATGGCTACACCTTC. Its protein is CSAGGTGVNYGYTF.

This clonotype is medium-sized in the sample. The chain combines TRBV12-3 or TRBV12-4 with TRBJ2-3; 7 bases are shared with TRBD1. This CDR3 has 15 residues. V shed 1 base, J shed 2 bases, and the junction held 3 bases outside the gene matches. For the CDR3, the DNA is TGTGCCAGCAGTTTAGGACAGGGACACACAGATACGCAGTATTTT. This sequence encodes CASSLGQGHTDTQYF.

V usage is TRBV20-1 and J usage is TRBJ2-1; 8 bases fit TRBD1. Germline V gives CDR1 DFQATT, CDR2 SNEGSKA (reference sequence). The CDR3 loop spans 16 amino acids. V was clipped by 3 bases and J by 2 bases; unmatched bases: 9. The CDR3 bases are TGCAGTGCTAGTTTTGCTAGGACAGGGACCTACAATGAGCAGTTCTTC. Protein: CSASFARTGTYNEQFF.

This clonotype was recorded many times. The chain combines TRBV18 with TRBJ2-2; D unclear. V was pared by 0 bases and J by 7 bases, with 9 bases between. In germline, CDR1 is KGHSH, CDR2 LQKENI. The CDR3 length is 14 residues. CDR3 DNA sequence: TGTGCCAGCTCACCACCGGGCCGAGGCGGGGAGCTGTTTTTT. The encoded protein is CASSPPGRGGELFF.

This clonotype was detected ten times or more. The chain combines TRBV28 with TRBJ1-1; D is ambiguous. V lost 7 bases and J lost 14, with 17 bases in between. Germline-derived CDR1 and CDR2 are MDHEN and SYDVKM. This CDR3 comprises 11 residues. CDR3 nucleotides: TGTGCCAGCATTAGCCCCGGGCGGGCGTTCTTT. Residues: CASISPGRAFF.

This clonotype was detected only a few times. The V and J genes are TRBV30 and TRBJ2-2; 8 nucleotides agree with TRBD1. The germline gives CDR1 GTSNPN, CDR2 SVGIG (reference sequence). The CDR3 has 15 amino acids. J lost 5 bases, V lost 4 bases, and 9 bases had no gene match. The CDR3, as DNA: TGTGCCTGGAATGGACAGGGCAGTGGAACCGGGGAGCTGTTTTTT. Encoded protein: CAWNGQGSGTGELFF.